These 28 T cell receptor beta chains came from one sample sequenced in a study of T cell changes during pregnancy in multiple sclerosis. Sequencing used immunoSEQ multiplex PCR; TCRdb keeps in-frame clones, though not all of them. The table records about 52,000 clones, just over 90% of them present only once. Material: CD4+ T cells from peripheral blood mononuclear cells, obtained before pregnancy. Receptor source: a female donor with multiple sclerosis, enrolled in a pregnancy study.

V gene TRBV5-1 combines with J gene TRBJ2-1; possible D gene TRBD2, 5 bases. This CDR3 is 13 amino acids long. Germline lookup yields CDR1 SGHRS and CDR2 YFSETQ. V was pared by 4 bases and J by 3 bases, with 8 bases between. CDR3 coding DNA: TGCGCCAGCAGCATAGGACTCTACAATGAGCAGTTCTTC. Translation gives CASSIGLYNEQFF.

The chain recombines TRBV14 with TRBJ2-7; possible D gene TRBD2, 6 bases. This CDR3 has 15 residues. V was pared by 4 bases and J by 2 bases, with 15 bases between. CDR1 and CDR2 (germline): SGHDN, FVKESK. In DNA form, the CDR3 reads TGTGCCAGCAGCCGCTGGAGTGGGACTCCCTACGAGCAGTACTTC. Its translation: CASSRWSGTPYEQYF.

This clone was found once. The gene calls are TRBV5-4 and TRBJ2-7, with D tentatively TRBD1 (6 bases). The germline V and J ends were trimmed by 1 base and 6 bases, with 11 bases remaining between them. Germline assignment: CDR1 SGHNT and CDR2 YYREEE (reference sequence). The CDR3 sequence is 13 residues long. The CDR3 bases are TGTGCCAGCAGCTTGCGTGGGGGCCGCGAGCAGTACTTC. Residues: CASSLRGGREQYF.

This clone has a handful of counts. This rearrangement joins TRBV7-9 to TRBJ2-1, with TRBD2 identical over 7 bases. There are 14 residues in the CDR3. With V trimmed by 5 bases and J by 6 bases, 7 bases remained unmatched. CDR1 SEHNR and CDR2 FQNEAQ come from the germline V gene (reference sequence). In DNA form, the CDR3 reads TGTGCCAGCAGCGTTTCCGGGACTACCAATGAGCAGTTCTTC. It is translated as CASSVSGTTNEQFF.

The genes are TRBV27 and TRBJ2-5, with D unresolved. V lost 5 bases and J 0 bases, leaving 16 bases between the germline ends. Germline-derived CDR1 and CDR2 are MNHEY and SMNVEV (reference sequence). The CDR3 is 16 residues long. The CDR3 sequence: CASSTRLHRYQETQYF. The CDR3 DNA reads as TGTGCCAGCAGTACCCGTCTTCATCGGTACCAAGAGACCCAGTACTTC.

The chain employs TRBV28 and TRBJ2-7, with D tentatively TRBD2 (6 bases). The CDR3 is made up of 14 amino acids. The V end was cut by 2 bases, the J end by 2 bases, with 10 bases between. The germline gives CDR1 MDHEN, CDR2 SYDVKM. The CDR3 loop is CASSLGGIPYEQYF. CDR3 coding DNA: TGTGCCAGCAGTTTAGGAGGGATCCCCTACGAGCAGTACTTC.

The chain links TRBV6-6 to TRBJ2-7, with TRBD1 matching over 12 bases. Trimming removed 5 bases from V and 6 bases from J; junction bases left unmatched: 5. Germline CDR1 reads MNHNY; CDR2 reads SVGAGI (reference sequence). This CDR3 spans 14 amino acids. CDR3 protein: CASSTRDRGLEQYF. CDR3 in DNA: TGTGCCAGCAGTACCAGGGACAGGGGGCTCGAGCAGTACTTC.

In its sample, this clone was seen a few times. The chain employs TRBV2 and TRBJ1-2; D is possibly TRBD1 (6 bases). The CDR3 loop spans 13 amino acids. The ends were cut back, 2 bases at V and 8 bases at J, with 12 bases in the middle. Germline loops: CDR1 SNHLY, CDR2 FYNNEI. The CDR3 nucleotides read TGTGCCAGCAGTGAACAGGGGATCGGGGGCTACACCTTC. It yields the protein CASSEQGIGGYTF.

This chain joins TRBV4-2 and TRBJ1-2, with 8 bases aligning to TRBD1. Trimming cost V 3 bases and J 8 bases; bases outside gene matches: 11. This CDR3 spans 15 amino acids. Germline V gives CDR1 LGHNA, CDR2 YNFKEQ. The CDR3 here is CASSQGTGSIVGYTF. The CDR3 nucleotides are TGTGCCAGCAGCCAGGGGACAGGCTCTATTGTGGGCTACACCTTC.

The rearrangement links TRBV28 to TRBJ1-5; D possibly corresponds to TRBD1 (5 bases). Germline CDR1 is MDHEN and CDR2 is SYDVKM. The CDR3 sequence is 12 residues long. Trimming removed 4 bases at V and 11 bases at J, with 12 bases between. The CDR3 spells CASSSGGVSQHF. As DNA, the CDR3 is TGTGCCAGCAGTTCGGGGGGGGTCTCCCAGCATTTT. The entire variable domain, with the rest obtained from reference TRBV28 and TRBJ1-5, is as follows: DVKVTQSSRYLVKRTGEKVFLECVQDMDHENMFWYRQDPGLGLRLIYFSYDVKMKEKGDIPEGYSVSREKKERFSLILESASTNQTSMYLCASSSGGVSQHFGDGTRLSIL.

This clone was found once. In DNA form, the CDR3 reads TGTGCCAGCAGTGACCGGGTTTACAATGAGCAGTTCTTC. As protein: CASSDRVYNEQFF. This chain connects TRBV2 to TRBJ2-1; D is ambiguous. CDR1 is SNHLY and CDR2 is FYNNEI in the germline V gene. V dropped 3 bases and J dropped 4 bases, with 7 bases sitting between them. This CDR3 is built from 13 residues.

CDR3 residues: CSGRRGAGISYNEQFF. CDR3 nucleotide sequence: TGCAGCGGCCGCCGGGGGGCGGGGATATCCTACAATGAGCAGTTCTTC. The V gene is TRBV29-1, the J gene TRBJ2-1; a weak D match, TRBD2 (7 bases). CDR3 length equals 16 residues. V lost 7 bases and J 1 base, leaving 20 bases between the germline ends. Germline lookup yields CDR1 SQVTM and CDR2 ANQGSEA.

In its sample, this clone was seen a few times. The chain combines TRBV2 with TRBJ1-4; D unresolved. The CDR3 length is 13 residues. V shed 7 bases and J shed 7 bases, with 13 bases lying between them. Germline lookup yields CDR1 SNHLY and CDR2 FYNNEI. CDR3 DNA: TGTGCCAGCAATAGCCTCCGTGGTGAAAAACTGTTTTTT. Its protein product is CASNSLRGEKLFF.

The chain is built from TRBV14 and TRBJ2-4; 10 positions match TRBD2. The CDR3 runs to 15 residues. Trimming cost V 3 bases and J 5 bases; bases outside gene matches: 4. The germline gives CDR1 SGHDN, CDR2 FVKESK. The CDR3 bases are TGTGCCAGCAGCCAGGGGACTAGCGACCAAAACATTCAGTACTTC. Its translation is CASSQGTSDQNIQYF.

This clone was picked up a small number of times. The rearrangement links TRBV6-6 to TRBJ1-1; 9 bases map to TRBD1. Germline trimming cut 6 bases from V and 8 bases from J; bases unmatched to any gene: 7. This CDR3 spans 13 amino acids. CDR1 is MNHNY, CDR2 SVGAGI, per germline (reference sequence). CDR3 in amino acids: CASRQGQGEEAFF. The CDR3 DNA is TGTGCCAGCAGACAGGGACAGGGAGAGGAAGCTTTCTTT.

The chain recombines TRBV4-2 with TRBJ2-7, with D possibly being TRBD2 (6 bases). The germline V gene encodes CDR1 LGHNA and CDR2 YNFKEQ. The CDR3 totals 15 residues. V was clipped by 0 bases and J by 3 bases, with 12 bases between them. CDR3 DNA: TGTGCCAGCAGCCAAGATGCTAGCGCCCACTACGAGCAGTACTTC. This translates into CASSQDASAHYEQYF.

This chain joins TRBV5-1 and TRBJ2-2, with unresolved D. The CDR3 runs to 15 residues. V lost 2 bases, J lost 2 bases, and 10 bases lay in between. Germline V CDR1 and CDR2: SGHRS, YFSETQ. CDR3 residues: CASSFDELNTGELFF. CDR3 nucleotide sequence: TGCGCCAGCAGCTTCGATGAACTCAACACCGGGGAGCTGTTTTTT. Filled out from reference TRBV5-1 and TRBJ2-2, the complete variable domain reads KAGVTQTPRYLIKTRGQQVTLSCSPISGHRSVSWYQQTPGQGLQFLFEYFSETQRNKGNFPGRFSGRQFSNSRSEMNVSTLELGDSALYLCASSFDELNTGELFFGEGSRLTVL.

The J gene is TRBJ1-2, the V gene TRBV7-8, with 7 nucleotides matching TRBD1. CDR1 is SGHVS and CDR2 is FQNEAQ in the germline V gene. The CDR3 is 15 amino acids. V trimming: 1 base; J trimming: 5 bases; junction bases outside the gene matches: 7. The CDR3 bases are TGTGCCAGCAGCTTAGAACAGGGGTCGGGGTATGGCTACACCTTC. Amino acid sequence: CASSLEQGSGYGYTF.

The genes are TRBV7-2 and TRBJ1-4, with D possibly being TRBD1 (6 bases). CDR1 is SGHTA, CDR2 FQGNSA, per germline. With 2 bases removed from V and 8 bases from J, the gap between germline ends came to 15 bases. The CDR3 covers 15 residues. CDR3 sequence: CASSLSQGGGEKLFF. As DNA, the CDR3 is TGTGCCAGCAGCTTATCACAGGGCGGTGGGGAAAAACTGTTTTTT.

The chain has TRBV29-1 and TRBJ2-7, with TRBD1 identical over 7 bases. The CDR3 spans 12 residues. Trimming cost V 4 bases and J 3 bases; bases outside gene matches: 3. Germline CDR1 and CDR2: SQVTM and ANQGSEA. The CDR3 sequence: CSVGQGIYEQYF. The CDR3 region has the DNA TGCAGCGTTGGACAGGGAATCTACGAGCAGTACTTC.

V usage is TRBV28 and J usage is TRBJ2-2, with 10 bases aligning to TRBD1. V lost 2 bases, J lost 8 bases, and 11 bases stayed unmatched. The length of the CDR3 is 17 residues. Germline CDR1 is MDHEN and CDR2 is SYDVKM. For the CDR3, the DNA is TGTGCCAGCAGTTTACCCCAAGGGACAGGGGCTTTGGGGGAGCTGTTTTTT. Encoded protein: CASSLPQGTGALGELFF.

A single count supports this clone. Written as DNA, the CDR3 is TGCAGCGCCGGGACAGTCTACGAGCAGTACTTC. Encoded protein: CSAGTVYEQYF. The rearrangement links TRBV29-1 to TRBJ2-7, with 7 positions matching TRBD1. V trimming: 7 bases; J trimming: 3 bases; junction bases outside the gene matches: 3. The length of the CDR3 is 11 residues. CDR1 and CDR2 (germline): SQVTM, ANQGSEA.

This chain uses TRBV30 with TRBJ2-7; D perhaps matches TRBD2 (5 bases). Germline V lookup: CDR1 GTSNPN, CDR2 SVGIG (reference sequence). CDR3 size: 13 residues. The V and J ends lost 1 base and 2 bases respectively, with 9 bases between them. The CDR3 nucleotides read TGTGCCTGGAGTGACGGGGTTACCTACGAGCAGTACTTC. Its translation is CAWSDGVTYEQYF.

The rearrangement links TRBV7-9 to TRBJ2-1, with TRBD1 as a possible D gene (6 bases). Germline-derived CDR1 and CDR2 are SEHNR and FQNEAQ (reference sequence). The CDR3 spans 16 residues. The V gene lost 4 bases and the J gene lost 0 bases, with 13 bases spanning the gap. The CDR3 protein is CASSSPDRSSYNEQFF. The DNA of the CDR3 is TGTGCCAGCAGCTCGCCCGACAGGTCCTCCTACAATGAGCAGTTCTTC.

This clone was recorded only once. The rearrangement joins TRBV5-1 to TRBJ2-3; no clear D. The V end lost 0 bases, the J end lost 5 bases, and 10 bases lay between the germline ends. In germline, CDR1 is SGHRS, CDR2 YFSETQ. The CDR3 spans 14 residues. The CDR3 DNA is TGCGCCAGCAGCTTGGCAGTAGAGGAAGATACGCAGTATTTT. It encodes CASSLAVEEDTQYF. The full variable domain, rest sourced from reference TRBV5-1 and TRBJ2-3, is KAGVTQTPRYLIKTRGQQVTLSCSPISGHRSVSWYQQTPGQGLQFLFEYFSETQRNKGNFPGRFSGRQFSNSRSEMNVSTLELGDSALYLCASSLAVEEDTQYFGPGTRLTVL.

CDR3 bases: TGCGCCAGCAGCCTCCAGAAGTTGGTGAACACTGAAGCTTTCTTT. Encoded protein: CASSLQKLVNTEAFF. This chain links TRBV4-1 with TRBJ1-1, with D unresolved. CDR1 is MGHRA and CDR2 is YSYEKL in the germline V gene. Trimming left V 4 bases short and J 0 bases short, with 12 bases between. This CDR3 region has 15 residues.

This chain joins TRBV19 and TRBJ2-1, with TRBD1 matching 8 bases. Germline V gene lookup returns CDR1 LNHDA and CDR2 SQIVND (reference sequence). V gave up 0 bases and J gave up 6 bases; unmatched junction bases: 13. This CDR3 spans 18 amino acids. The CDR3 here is CASSIDLFPGQVTNEQFF. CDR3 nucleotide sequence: TGTGCCAGTAGTATAGATCTATTCCCGGGACAGGTTACCAATGAGCAGTTCTTC.

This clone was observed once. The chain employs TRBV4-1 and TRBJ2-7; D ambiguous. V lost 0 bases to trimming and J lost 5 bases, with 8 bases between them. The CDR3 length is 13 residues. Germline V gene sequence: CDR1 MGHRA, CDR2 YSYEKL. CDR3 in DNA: TGCGCCAGCAGCCAAGATCCAGGCGACGAGCAGTACTTC. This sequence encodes CASSQDPGDEQYF.